The 10 T cell receptor beta chains given below trace back to one sample, sequenced in a study of cytomegalovirus exposure and HLA in healthy donors. Researchers ran the PCR with 60 Vbeta and 13 Jbeta primers. Sequenced by immunoSEQ multiplex PCR; TCRdb stores in-frame clones only, minus some. There are more than 50,000 clones in the sample; over 60% occur only once, and around 27% lies in the top ten. The sequenced sample consisted of PBMCs. The source of these receptors is a man aged 50 or older in good health and CMV-seropositive.

This chain uses TRBV15 with TRBJ2-2, with a tentative D call TRBD1 (7 bases). Germline V gene data show CDR1 as LNHNV and CDR2 as YYDKDF (reference sequence). The V and J ends lost 5 bases and 5 bases respectively, with 18 bases between them. The CDR3 totals 16 residues. The CDR3, as DNA: TGTGCCACCAGCGCGGAGGGACAGCCTAATACCGGGGAGCTGTTTTTT. Its translation is CATSAEGQPNTGELFF. Variable domain in full (rest from reference TRBV15 and TRBJ2-2): DAMVIQNPRYQVTQFGKPVTLSCSQTLNHNVMYWYQQKSSQAPKLLFHYYDKDFNNEADTPDNFQSRRPNTSFCFLDIRSPGLGDTAMYLCATSAEGQPNTGELFFGEGSRLTVL.

The V gene is TRBV6-1, the J gene TRBJ1-1, with a tentative D call TRBD1 (6 bases). V was trimmed by 3 bases and J by 8 bases, leaving 19 bases between them. Germline V gene lookup returns CDR1 MNHNS and CDR2 SASEGT. The CDR3 has 15 residues. The CDR3 loop is CASSDWTAMALEAFF. The CDR3 DNA sequence: TGTGCCAGCAGTGATTGGACAGCCATGGCTCTCGAAGCTTTCTTT.

This clone occurred a few times. This chain links TRBV5-4 with TRBJ2-7, with TRBD1 as a possible D gene (6 bases). With 2 bases removed from V and 7 bases from J, the gap between germline ends came to 13 bases. Germline V gene sequence: CDR1 SGHNT, CDR2 YYREEE (reference sequence). This CDR3 comprises 13 residues. In DNA form, the CDR3 reads TGTGCCAGCAGCTTCCGGGCCAGGGGAGAGCAGTACTTC. Its protein product is CASSFRARGEQYF. Using reference TRBV5-4 and TRBJ2-7 for the parts outside the CDR3, the full variable domain is ETGVTQSPTHLIKTRGQQVTLRCSSQSGHNTVSWYQQALGQGPQFIFQYYREEENGRGNFPPRFSGLQFPNYSSELNVNALELDDSALYLCASSFRARGEQYFGPGTRLTVT.

This clone has just a few counts. The CDR3 coding sequence is TGTGCCAGCTTTATTAGGGGGGGGACAAGGTATGGCTATGGCTACACCTTC. It specifies CASFIRGGTRYGYGYTF. The V and J genes are TRBV28 and TRBJ1-2; TRBD1 might be the D (6 bases). V dropped 8 bases and J dropped 4 bases, with 26 bases sitting between them. The CDR3 consists of 17 residues. CDR1 MDHEN and CDR2 SYDVKM come from the germline V gene.

This clone has a single count. V and J are TRBV30 and TRBJ2-7; a possible D gene is TRBD2 (6 bases). V was pared by 4 bases and J by 5 bases, with 15 bases between. In germline, CDR1 is GTSNPN, CDR2 SVGIG (reference sequence). The CDR3 has 13 amino acids. CDR3 region: CAWNFGGIDEQYF. CDR3 sequence (DNA): TGTGCCTGGAATTTTGGGGGGATCGACGAGCAGTACTTC.

This clone was observed a few times. J is TRBJ2-7 and V is TRBV10-1, with 7 bases fitting TRBD1. Germline V lookup: CDR1 WNHNN, CDR2 SYGVQD (reference sequence). V lost 4 bases to trimming and J lost 2 bases; unmatched junction nucleotides: 5. This CDR3 is 14 amino acids long. For the CDR3, the DNA is TGCGCCAGCAGTGTTGGGACAGAAACCTACGAGCAGTACTTC. Its protein product is CASSVGTETYEQYF.

The rearrangement joins TRBV7-9 to TRBJ1-2; TRBD1 aligns across 7 bases. In germline, CDR1 is SEHNR, CDR2 FQNEAQ (reference sequence). This CDR3 is 15 amino acids long. The V gene end was trimmed by 0 bases and the J gene end by 4 bases; junction bases not matched to a gene: 5. The CDR3 DNA is TGTGCCAGCAGCTTAGCGATAGGGGGCGGCTATGGCTACACCTTC. This codes for CASSLAIGGGYGYTF. The full variable domain, with the rest looked up from reference TRBV7-9 and TRBJ1-2, is DTGVSQNPRHKITKRGQNVTFRCDPISEHNRLYWYRQTLGQGPEFLTYFQNEAQLEKSRLLSDRFSAERPKGSFSTLEIQRTEQGDSAMYLCASSLAIGGGYGYTFGSGTRLTVV.

This chain links TRBV5-1 with TRBJ2-2; TRBD1 might be the D (5 bases). CDR3 size: 16 residues. CDR1 and CDR2 (germline): SGHRS, YFSETQ. V lost 5 bases to trimming and J lost 0 bases, with 14 bases between them. Here the CDR3 reads CASRLRQPPNTGELFF. Written as DNA, the CDR3 is TGCGCCAGCAGACTAAGACAGCCCCCGAACACCGGGGAGCTGTTTTTT.

Only a few counts were recorded for this clone. The rearrangement joins TRBV10-3 to TRBJ1-4, with TRBD1 matching over 10 bases. CDR1 is ENHRY and CDR2 is SYGVKD in the germline V gene. This CDR3 spans 15 amino acids. Losses at the gene ends were 6 bases for V and 3 bases for J; bases not matched to a gene: 4. CDR3 DNA sequence: TGTGCCATCAGAGAAGACAGGGGGCCTAATGAAAAACTGTTTTTT. It specifies CAIREDRGPNEKLFF.

The chain employs TRBV19 and TRBJ2-7; TRBD2 aligns across 12 bases. CDR1 is LNHDA and CDR2 is SQIVND in the germline V gene (reference sequence). The CDR3 has 16 residues. The ends lost 6 bases at V and 5 bases at J; junction bases unmatched: 11. CDR3 coding DNA: TGTGCCAGTAGCCCTTCGGCTAGCGGGAGGGCCCACGAGCAGTACTTC. Its translation is CASSPSASGRAHEQYF.